This T cell receptor beta chain was captured in a study of T cells after yellow fever vaccination. Findings of the study overall: Although the secondary response was weaker, it peaked faster, at day 5 versus 15. Subsequent to the booster, the majority of primary-vaccination clones reappeared (around 97% CD4, around 90% CD8). Only a minor proportion of clonotypes was detected across both CD4 and CD8 compartments. Researchers cautioned that FACS-sorted repertoires could harbor abundant clonotypes contaminating from the bulk population.

TCRdb ran MiXCR on the 5' RACE reads and lists one entry per CDR3 protein. The repertoire holds approximately 300,000 distinct CDR3 sequences, roughly a tenth seen once, with 3% to 3.5% in the top ten. The CDR3 loop spans 14 amino acids. Germline CDR1 reads GTSNPN; CDR2 reads SVGIG (reference sequence). V was clipped by 3 bases and J by 3 bases, with 9 bases between them. Note on this clonotype: Its antigen remains unknown.

This TCR was recovered from a man aged 18-30 years who received the YFV17D yellow fever vaccine. The sequencing here drew on CD4+ T cells sorted from PBMCs, taken 45 days after the yellow fever booster vaccination. The chain is built from TRBV30 and TRBJ1-6; D is unclear. For the CDR3, the DNA is TGTGCCTGGAGGCTCACGGTCTATAATTCACCCCTCCACTTT. Translating it yields CAWRLTVYNSPLHF.